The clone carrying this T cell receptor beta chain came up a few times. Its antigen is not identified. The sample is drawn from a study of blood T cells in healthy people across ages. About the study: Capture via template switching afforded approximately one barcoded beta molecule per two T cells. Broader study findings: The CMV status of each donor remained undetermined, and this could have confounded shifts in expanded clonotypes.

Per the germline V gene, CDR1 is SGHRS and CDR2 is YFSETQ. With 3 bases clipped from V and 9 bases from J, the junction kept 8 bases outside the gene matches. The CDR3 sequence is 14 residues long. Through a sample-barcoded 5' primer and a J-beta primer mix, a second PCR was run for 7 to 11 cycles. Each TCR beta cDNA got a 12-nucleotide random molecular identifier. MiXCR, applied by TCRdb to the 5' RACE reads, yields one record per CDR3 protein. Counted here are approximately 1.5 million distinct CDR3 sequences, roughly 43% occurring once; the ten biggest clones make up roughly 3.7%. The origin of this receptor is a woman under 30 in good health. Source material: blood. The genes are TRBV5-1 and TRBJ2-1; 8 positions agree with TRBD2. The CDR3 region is CASSSSGSEFEQFF. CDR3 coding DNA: TGCGCCAGCAGCTCGAGCGGGAGCGAGTTTGAGCAGTTCTTC.